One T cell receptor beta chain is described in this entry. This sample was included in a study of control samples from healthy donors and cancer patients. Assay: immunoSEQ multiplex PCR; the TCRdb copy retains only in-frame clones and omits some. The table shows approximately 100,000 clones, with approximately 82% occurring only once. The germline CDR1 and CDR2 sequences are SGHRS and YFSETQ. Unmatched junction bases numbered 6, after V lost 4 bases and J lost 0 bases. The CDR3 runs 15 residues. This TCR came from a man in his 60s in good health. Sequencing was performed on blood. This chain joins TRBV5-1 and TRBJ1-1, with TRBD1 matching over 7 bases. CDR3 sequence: CASSARQGMNTEAFF. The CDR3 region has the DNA TGCGCCAGCAGCGCACGACAGGGTATGAACACTGAAGCTTTCTTT.